Listed below are T cell receptor beta chains from one sample, sequenced in a study of T cells in Graves' hyperthyroidism and ophthalmopathy. TCRdb analysed the multiplex PCR reads with MiXCR anew, one entry per CDR3 protein. The repertoire consists of 500,000 to 650,000 distinct CDR3 sequences, with less than 20% occurring once and the leading ten covering 47%. Sample: blood. The source is a man aged 40-49 years with Graves' ophthalmopathy. CDR3s include the opening cysteine and the closing phenylalanine or tryptophan. A D gene is named only where the DNA matches it firmly. Expanded clones get a size class; other rows say once, few or many, or leave the size out.

J gene: TRBJ2-1; D gene: NA; clone size: NA; V gene: TRBV10-3; CDR3 DNA: TGTGCCATCAGTGGAAGGGGTAAAGACAATGAGCAGTTCTTC; CDR3 protein: CAISGRGKDNEQFF
J gene: TRBJ2-6; D gene: NA; clone size: few; V gene: TRBV29-1; CDR3 DNA: TGCAGCGTTGACAAGGCCGACGGAAACTCTGGGGCCAACGTCCTGACTTTC; CDR3 protein: CSVDKADGNSGANVLTF
J gene: TRBJ2-1; D gene: TRBD2; clone size: NA; V gene: TRBV11-3; CDR3 DNA: TGTGCCAGCAGCTTGGGTCCCCCCACCGGGACTAGCGGGAGAGGGCATGAGCAGTTCTTC; CDR3 protein: CASSLGPPTGTSGRGHEQFF
J gene: TRBJ2-5; D gene: NA; clone size: many; V gene: TRBV7-2; CDR3 DNA: TGTGCCAGCAGCCCCCCGAACCAAGAGACCCAGTACTTC; CDR3 protein: CASSPPNQETQYF
J gene: TRBJ2-5; D gene: TRBD1; clone size: NA; V gene: TRBV7-6; CDR3 DNA: TGTGCCAGCAGCGGTGACAGGGCCCAAGAGACCCAGTACTTC; CDR3 protein: CASSGDRAQETQYF
J gene: TRBJ2-7; D gene: TRBD2; clone size: few; V gene: TRBV9; CDR3 DNA: TGTGCCAGCAGCTCCCTTCGAGCGGGGGGGCTCTACGAGCAGTACTTC; CDR3 protein: CASSSLRAGGLYEQYF
J gene: TRBJ1-1; D gene: NA; clone size: NA; V gene: TRBV10-2; CDR3 DNA: TGCGCCAGCAGTGAACCTAGACAGAACACTGAAGCTTTCTTT; CDR3 protein: CASSEPRQNTEAFF
J gene: TRBJ2-7; D gene: NA; clone size: NA; V gene: TRBV7-9; CDR3 DNA: TGTGCCATCGGGATGTTTGGGAGCTCCTACGAGCAGTACTTC; CDR3 protein: CAIGMFGSSYEQYF
J gene: TRBJ2-2; D gene: NA; clone size: NA; V gene: TRBV18; CDR3 DNA: TGTGCCAGCTCACCACAAGCAGGAGGTGACGGGGAGCTGTTTTTT; CDR3 protein: CASSPQAGGDGELFF
J gene: TRBJ2-7; D gene: TRBD1; clone size: many; V gene: TRBV28; CDR3 DNA: TGTGCCAGCAGACGCTCACCGGGGACAGTTTACGAGCAGTACTTC; CDR3 protein: CASRRSPGTVYEQYF
J gene: TRBJ2-1; D gene: TRBD2; clone size: few; V gene: TRBV12-3/TRBV12-4; CDR3 DNA: TGTGCCAGCAGGGAAACTAGCGGGGGGGCCAATGAGCAGTTCTTC; CDR3 protein: CASRETSGGANEQFF
J gene: TRBJ2-7; D gene: TRBD1; clone size: NA; V gene: TRBV11-2; CDR3 DNA: TGTGCCAGCAGCTCTCAAGCCGGGACAGGGTCCTACGAGCAGTACTTC; CDR3 protein: CASSSQAGTGSYEQYF
J gene: TRBJ2-7; D gene: TRBD2; clone size: many; V gene: TRBV28; CDR3 DNA: TGTGCCAGCGGAGGGCCGATACTAGCGGGAGCGAACGAGCAGTACTTC; CDR3 protein: CASGGPILAGANEQYF
J gene: TRBJ2-2; D gene: NA; clone size: many; V gene: TRBV3-1; CDR3 DNA: TGTGCCAGCAGCCAAGATTGGGGCGGGGAGCTGTTTTTT; CDR3 protein: CASSQDWGGELFF
J gene: TRBJ1-1; D gene: NA; clone size: many; V gene: TRBV12-3/TRBV12-4; CDR3 DNA: TGTGCCAGCAGTTTAACGTACACTGAAGCTTTCTTT; CDR3 protein: CASSLTYTEAFF
J gene: TRBJ1-3; D gene: NA; clone size: few; V gene: TRBV29-1; CDR3 DNA: TGCAGCGTGCAGGGCATAAGCTCTGGAAACACCATATATTTT; CDR3 protein: CSVQGISSGNTIYF
J gene: TRBJ2-3; D gene: TRBD2; clone size: many; V gene: TRBV7-2; CDR3 DNA: TGTGCCAGCAGCTTAGGGTCGGGAGGCCGCACAGATACGCAGTATTTT; CDR3 protein: CASSLGSGGRTDTQYF
J gene: TRBJ2-6; D gene: NA; clone size: NA; V gene: TRBV10-3; CDR3 DNA: TGTGCCATCTCCAGCCGCGGGGCGGGCCTTACTGGGGCCAACGTCCTGACTTTC; CDR3 protein: CAISSRGAGLTGANVLTF
J gene: TRBJ1-1; D gene: NA; clone size: few; V gene: TRBV20-1; CDR3 DNA: TGCAGTGCCTATGGGGGATTTAGGAACACTGAAGCTTTCTTT; CDR3 protein: CSAYGGFRNTEAFF
J gene: TRBJ1-4; D gene: TRBD1; clone size: NA; V gene: TRBV10-2; CDR3 DNA: TGCGCCAGCAGTGACCAGGGGGCAACTAATGAAAAACTGTTTTTT; CDR3 protein: CASSDQGATNEKLFF
J gene: TRBJ2-3; D gene: NA; clone size: NA; V gene: TRBV11-3; CDR3 DNA: TGTGCCAGCAGTTTATCAACCGGGACTCACTTAGATACGCAGTATTTT; CDR3 protein: CASSLSTGTHLDTQYF
J gene: TRBJ2-2; D gene: TRBD1; clone size: many; V gene: TRBV15; CDR3 DNA: TGTGCCACCAGCAGACCGGAACCGGGACAGGGGACCGGGGAGCTGTTTTTT; CDR3 protein: CATSRPEPGQGTGELFF
J gene: TRBJ1-2; D gene: TRBD1; clone size: NA; V gene: TRBV27; CDR3 DNA: TGTGCCAGCAGTTTGGCCGGGACAGCGATCAATGGCTACACCTTC; CDR3 protein: CASSLAGTAINGYTF
J gene: TRBJ2-3; D gene: NA; clone size: many; V gene: TRBV6-1; CDR3 DNA: TGTGCCAGCAAAAAGTGGGACACGTCCACAGATACGCAGTATTTT; CDR3 protein: CASKKWDTSTDTQYF
J gene: TRBJ2-1; D gene: TRBD2; clone size: NA; V gene: TRBV5-6; CDR3 DNA: TGTGCCAGCATGACTAGCCCGGGTGAGCAGTTCTTC; CDR3 protein: CASMTSPGEQFF
J gene: TRBJ2-7; D gene: TRBD2; clone size: many; V gene: TRBV28; CDR3 DNA: TGTGCCAGCAGTTTAAGACTAGCGGGAGAATCCTACTACGAGCAGTACTTC; CDR3 protein: CASSLRLAGESYYEQYF
J gene: TRBJ2-1; D gene: NA; clone size: few; V gene: TRBV20-1; CDR3 DNA: TGCAGTGCCTTCCACCCGCCTACGACCTACAATGAGCAGTTCTTC; CDR3 protein: CSAFHPPTTYNEQFF
J gene: TRBJ2-7; D gene: NA; clone size: few; V gene: TRBV10-3; CDR3 DNA: TGTGCCATCAGTGAGAGGAAAGACTACGAGCAGTACTTC; CDR3 protein: CAISERKDYEQYF
J gene: TRBJ1-6; D gene: TRBD1; clone size: NA; V gene: TRBV5-1; CDR3 DNA: TGCGCCAGCAGTAGGGACAGGTTTGGTTCACCCCTCCACTTT; CDR3 protein: CASSRDRFGSPLHF
J gene: TRBJ2-3; D gene: TRBD1; clone size: NA; V gene: TRBV20-1; CDR3 DNA: TGCAGTGCTAGAGGGACAGGGGGTAGGGAGAGGGTCGGAGATACGCAGTATTTT; CDR3 protein: CSARGTGGRERVGDTQYF
J gene: TRBJ2-3; D gene: TRBD2; clone size: NA; V gene: TRBV6-1; CDR3 DNA: TGTGCCAGCAGTCCCCCCCGAGCGGGAGCGACAGATACGCAGTATTTT; CDR3 protein: CASSPPRAGATDTQYF
J gene: TRBJ2-1; D gene: TRBD2; clone size: many; V gene: TRBV5-1; CDR3 DNA: TGCGCCAGCAGCTTGGGACTAGCGGGAGGTAGCAATGAGCAGTTCTTC; CDR3 protein: CASSLGLAGGSNEQFF
J gene: TRBJ1-5; D gene: NA; clone size: NA; V gene: TRBV28; CDR3 DNA: TGTGCCAGCAGACCGATCCCATATCAGCCCCAGCATTTT; CDR3 protein: CASRPIPYQPQHF
J gene: TRBJ1-1; D gene: NA; clone size: NA; V gene: TRBV10-3; CDR3 DNA: TGTGCCGCCTCCCGGGTATGGTCGGGGAACGCTGAAGCTTTCTTT; CDR3 protein: CAASRVWSGNAEAFF
J gene: TRBJ1-1; D gene: NA; clone size: many; V gene: TRBV12-3/TRBV12-4; CDR3 DNA: TGTGCCAGCAGTTTTGGGGAGAACACTGAAGCTTTCTTT; CDR3 protein: CASSFGENTEAFF
J gene: TRBJ2-7; D gene: TRBD1; clone size: NA; V gene: TRBV7-6; CDR3 DNA: TGTGCCAGCAGCTTAGGCGGGACAGGGGGCGGTATGTGGGAGCAGTACTTC; CDR3 protein: CASSLGGTGGGMWEQYF
J gene: TRBJ2-1; D gene: NA; clone size: many; V gene: TRBV4-3; CDR3 DNA: TGCGCCAGCAGCCGCTCAACCGTCCAGGGAAGTGAGCAGTTCTTC; CDR3 protein: CASSRSTVQGSEQFF
J gene: TRBJ2-7; D gene: NA; clone size: NA; V gene: TRBV14; CDR3 DNA: TGTGCCAGCAGCCAAGGGACAACAAGCTTCCCTCGCGAGCAGTACTTC; CDR3 protein: CASSQGTTSFPREQYF
J gene: TRBJ1-4; D gene: TRBD1; clone size: many; V gene: TRBV6-1; CDR3 DNA: TGTGCCAGCAGCTCCGGGGGTAGGGGGCAATTTAATGAAAAACTGTTTTTT; CDR3 protein: CASSSGGRGQFNEKLFF
J gene: TRBJ1-1; D gene: NA; clone size: many; V gene: TRBV20-1; CDR3 DNA: TGCAGTGCTAAAGGAATACGTGAAGACACTGAAGCTTTCTTT; CDR3 protein: CSAKGIREDTEAFF
J gene: TRBJ2-7; D gene: TRBD2; clone size: NA; V gene: TRBV4-3; CDR3 DNA: TGCGCCAGCAGCCAAGAGGGGGGGGAGCAGTACTTC; CDR3 protein: CASSQEGGEQYF
J gene: TRBJ1-2; D gene: NA; clone size: NA; V gene: TRBV2; CDR3 DNA: TGTGCCAGCAGTGGAAGGCTTGGCTACACCTTC; CDR3 protein: CASSGRLGYTF
J gene: TRBJ1-4; D gene: NA; clone size: NA; V gene: TRBV6-1; CDR3 DNA: TGTGCCAGCAGTACCCTCGGTGGGGATAATGAAAAACTGTTTTTT; CDR3 protein: CASSTLGGDNEKLFF
J gene: TRBJ1-1; D gene: NA; clone size: NA; V gene: TRBV6-2/TRBV6-3; CDR3 DNA: TGTGCCAGCAGTTACTCGATGGCCGGGCTGGGCCGAGGCACTGAAGCTTTCTTT; CDR3 protein: CASSYSMAGLGRGTEAFF
J gene: TRBJ2-1; D gene: TRBD2; clone size: NA; V gene: TRBV28; CDR3 DNA: TGTGCCAGCAGTGATTTGCAAGGCGGGGGGGCCTGGCATGAGCAGTTCTTC; CDR3 protein: CASSDLQGGGAWHEQFF
J gene: TRBJ1-6; D gene: TRBD1; clone size: NA; V gene: TRBV5-1; CDR3 DNA: TGCGCCAGCAGCTTGGAGCAGGGGGCTGGACCCCTCCACTTT; CDR3 protein: CASSLEQGAGPLHF
J gene: TRBJ1-5; D gene: NA; clone size: NA; V gene: TRBV6-2/TRBV6-3; CDR3 DNA: TGTGCCAGCTCCTCTAGGAACCGGGGTCAGCCCCAGCATTTT; CDR3 protein: CASSSRNRGQPQHF
J gene: TRBJ2-7; D gene: NA; clone size: NA; V gene: TRBV27; CDR3 DNA: TGTGCCACCAGTGATTCGATCGGAGGCGAGCAGTACTTC; CDR3 protein: CATSDSIGGEQYF
J gene: TRBJ1-5; D gene: NA; clone size: NA; V gene: TRBV7-4; CDR3 DNA: TGTGCCAGCAGCTTAAGGGAGCCCCAGCATTTT; CDR3 protein: CASSLREPQHF
J gene: TRBJ1-5; D gene: NA; clone size: NA; V gene: TRBV6-1; CDR3 DNA: TGTGCCAGCAGTGAAGTTGGGACTCAGCCCCAGCATTTT; CDR3 protein: CASSEVGTQPQHF
J gene: TRBJ2-1; D gene: TRBD1; clone size: many; V gene: TRBV28; CDR3 DNA: TGTGCCAGCAGGGAAGGGGGCAGGACCAACAATGAGCAGTTCTTC; CDR3 protein: CASREGGRTNNEQFF
J gene: TRBJ2-2; D gene: NA; clone size: NA; V gene: TRBV6-1; CDR3 DNA: TGTGCCAGCAGTGAAGCGGGCATCACGATATACACCGGGGAGCTGTTTTTT; CDR3 protein: CASSEAGITIYTGELFF
J gene: TRBJ1-1; D gene: TRBD1; clone size: few; V gene: TRBV12-3/TRBV12-4; CDR3 DNA: TGTGCCAGCAGCCGGGGGGGGGGACAGGCCTTTGAAGCTTTCTTT; CDR3 protein: CASSRGGGQAFEAFF
J gene: TRBJ1-6; D gene: NA; clone size: NA; V gene: TRBV11-2; CDR3 DNA: TGTGCCGGCAAATCCCCGGGGGACTCACCCCTCCACTTT; CDR3 protein: CAGKSPGDSPLHF
J gene: TRBJ1-1; D gene: TRBD1; clone size: NA; V gene: TRBV5-1; CDR3 DNA: TGCGCCAGCACAGGGGGGGATCTTGGGAACACTGAAGCTTTCTTT; CDR3 protein: CASTGGDLGNTEAFF
J gene: TRBJ2-1; D gene: NA; clone size: NA; V gene: TRBV7-8; CDR3 DNA: TGTGCCAGCACCCCCGGGACTGCCTCCTACAATGAGCAGTTCTTC; CDR3 protein: CASTPGTASYNEQFF
J gene: TRBJ2-5; D gene: NA; clone size: NA; V gene: TRBV4-1; CDR3 DNA: TGCGCCAGCAGCCAAACTCCGGAGAACAGCCAAGAGACCCAGTACTTC; CDR3 protein: CASSQTPENSQETQYF
J gene: TRBJ1-3; D gene: NA; clone size: few; V gene: TRBV7-9; CDR3 DNA: TGTGCCAGCAGCCCCGATCTGGGGAGGGGAAACACCATATATTTT; CDR3 protein: CASSPDLGRGNTIYF